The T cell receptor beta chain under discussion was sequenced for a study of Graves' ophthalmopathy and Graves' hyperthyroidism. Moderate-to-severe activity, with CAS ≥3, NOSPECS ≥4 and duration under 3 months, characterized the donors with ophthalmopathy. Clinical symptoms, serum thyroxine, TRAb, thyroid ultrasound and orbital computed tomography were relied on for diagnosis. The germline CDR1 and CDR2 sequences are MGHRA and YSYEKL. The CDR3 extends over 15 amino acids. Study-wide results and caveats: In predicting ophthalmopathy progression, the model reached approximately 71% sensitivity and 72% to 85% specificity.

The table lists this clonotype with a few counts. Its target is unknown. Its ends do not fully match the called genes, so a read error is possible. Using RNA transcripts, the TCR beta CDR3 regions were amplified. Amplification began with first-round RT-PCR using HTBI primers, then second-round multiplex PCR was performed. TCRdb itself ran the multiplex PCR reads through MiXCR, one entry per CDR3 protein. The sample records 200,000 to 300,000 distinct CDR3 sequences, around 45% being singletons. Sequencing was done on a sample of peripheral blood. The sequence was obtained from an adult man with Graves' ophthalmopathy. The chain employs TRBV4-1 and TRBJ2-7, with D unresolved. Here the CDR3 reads CASSLQALTSYEQYF. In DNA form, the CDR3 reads TGTGCCAGCAGTTTGCAGGCTCTGACCTCCTACGAGCAGTACTTC.